The 22 T cell receptor beta chains listed next were all sequenced from one sample in a study of PD-1 blockade in classical Hodgkin lymphoma. Every patient relapsed after autologous stem cell transplantation, and brentuximab vedotin exposure varied. Method: immunoSEQ multiplex PCR; TCRdb's copy keeps in-frame clones and lacks some. The data hold roughly 41,000 clones, with about 91% observed a single time. Source: peripheral blood mononuclear cells (PBMCs), taken before the second cycle of nivolumab. The receptors come from a human donor with classical Hodgkin lymphoma.

The CDR3 nucleotides are TGTGCCAGCCGGAGGGGGTTGGACGAGCAGTACTTC. The encoded protein is CASRRGLDEQYF. This sequence joins TRBV6-1 and TRBJ2-7; D may correspond to TRBD1 or TRBD2 (6 bases each). V dropped 8 bases and J dropped 5 bases, with 13 bases sitting between them. CDR1 is MNHNS, CDR2 SASEGT, per germline. The CDR3 length is 12 residues.

The rearrangement links TRBV28 to TRBJ2-7, with TRBD1 matching over 9 bases. This CDR3 is built from 15 residues. J was trimmed by 6 bases and V by 6 bases; bases with no gene match: 12. The germline CDR1 and CDR2 sequences are MDHEN and SYDVKM. The CDR3 loop reads CASRPFRDRVFEQYF. The CDR3 DNA sequence: TGTGCCAGCAGACCCTTCCGGGACAGGGTATTCGAGCAGTACTTC.

The rearrangement links TRBV7-8 to TRBJ2-2; D is perhaps TRBD1 (5 bases). Trimming removed 6 bases at V and 4 bases at J, with 12 bases between. The germline V gene encodes CDR1 SGHVS and CDR2 FQNEAQ. The CDR3 totals 14 residues. The CDR3 reads CASSPQEITGELFF. Written as DNA, the CDR3 is TGTGCCAGCAGTCCACAGGAGATCACCGGGGAGCTGTTTTTT.

This clone is medium-sized by share. The chain employs TRBV25-1 and TRBJ2-7; no definite D call. Germline CDR1 MGHDK, CDR2 SYGVNS. There are 12 residues in the CDR3. Trimming stripped 8 bases from V and 2 bases from J, with 10 bases between. CDR3: CASGRNPYEQYF. The CDR3 region has the DNA TGTGCCAGCGGACGTAACCCCTACGAGCAGTACTTC.

The chain links TRBV11-2 to TRBJ2-5; 8 nucleotides match TRBD1. Trimming cost V 5 bases and J 4 bases; bases outside gene matches: 6. The CDR3 totals 14 residues. Germline V gene data show CDR1 as SGHAT and CDR2 as FQNNGV. CDR3 DNA: TGTGCCAGCAGCCAGGACAGGGCCACAGAGACCCAGTACTTC. As protein: CASSQDRATETQYF.

This chain links TRBV18 with TRBJ1-1; no reliable D call. V was cut by 6 bases and J by 5 bases, with 19 bases left in between. This CDR3 spans 15 amino acids. CDR1 is KGHSH and CDR2 is LQKENI in the germline V gene. CDR3 coding DNA: TGTGCCAGCTCGCAAGTAGGGAACGGAGAAACTGAAGCTTTCTTT. Protein: CASSQVGNGETEAFF.

This chain joins TRBV27 and TRBJ1-2; unclear D gene. CDR3 length equals 13 residues. Trimming pared 3 bases from V and 7 bases from J, leaving 12 bases between. Looked up from germline, CDR1 is MNHEY and CDR2 is SMNVEV (reference sequence). In nucleotides, the CDR3 is TGTGCCAGCAGTTTTCTCAGTAATTTTGGCTACACCTTC. Translated, it gives CASSFLSNFGYTF.

The V call is TRBV18, the J call TRBJ2-2, with 8 bases lining up with TRBD2. With 0 bases clipped from V and 4 bases from J, the junction kept 4 bases outside the gene matches. CDR3 length equals 16 residues. CDR1 and CDR2 from the germline V gene are KGHSH and LQKENI. The CDR3 here is CASSPPGSGTTGELFF. DNA of the CDR3: TGTGCCAGCTCACCACCGGGTAGCGGGACCACCGGGGAGCTGTTTTTT.

There are a few counts of this clone. The V call is TRBV6-5, the J call TRBJ2-5; no clear D. Looked up from germline, CDR1 is MNHEY and CDR2 is SVGAGI. This CDR3 has 13 residues. Trimming stripped 2 bases from V and 0 bases from J, with 4 bases between. For the CDR3, the DNA is TGTGCCAGCAGTTACCTGGACCAAGAGACCCAGTACTTC. This translates into CASSYLDQETQYF.

The chain couples TRBV9 to TRBJ2-2, with 11 bases aligning to TRBD2. After removal of 0 bases from V and 3 bases from J, the junction contained 4 bases not matched to a gene. CDR1 and CDR2 from the germline V gene are SGDLS and YYNGEE. The CDR3 totals 17 residues. CDR3 in DNA: TGTGCCAGCAGCGTAGCCTTACTAGCGGGAGACACCGGGGAGCTGTTTTTT. This gives the protein CASSVALLAGDTGELFF. Full variable domain (outside the CDR3, taken from reference TRBV9 and TRBJ2-2): DSGVTQTPKHLITATGQRVTLRCSPRSGDLSVYWYQQSLDQGLQFLIQYYNGEERAKGNILERFSAQQFPDLHSELNLSSLELGDSALYFCASSVALLAGDTGELFFGEGSRLTVL.

V is TRBV4-1 and J is TRBJ2-5, with D maybe TRBD2 (6 bases). Trimming cost V 0 bases and J 7 bases, with 9 bases left between them. This CDR3 is 13 amino acids long. Germline loops: CDR1 MGHRA, CDR2 YSYEKL. The CDR3 coding sequence is TGCGCCAGCAGCCAAGAACCCGGGGGGACCCAGTACTTC. This gives the protein CASSQEPGGTQYF.

V and J are TRBV27 and TRBJ2-3, with 8 positions matching TRBD2. The CDR3 length is 16 residues. CDR1 is MNHEY, CDR2 SMNVEV, per germline (reference sequence). Trimming took 5 bases from V and 5 from J; bases not matched to a gene: 12. The CDR3 loop is CASSRGASGLIDTQYF. The CDR3 nucleotides read TGTGCCAGCAGTCGCGGGGCTAGCGGGTTAATAGATACGCAGTATTTT.

The chain carries TRBV6-1 and TRBJ1-4; 11 bases line up with TRBD1. Germline CDR1 MNHNS, CDR2 SASEGT. The CDR3 extends over 13 amino acids. Losses at the gene ends were 6 bases for V and 11 bases for J; bases not matched to a gene: 5. CDR3 residues: CASSGTGGWKLFF. The DNA of the CDR3 is TGTGCCAGCAGCGGGACAGGGGGTTGGAAACTGTTTTTT.

This chain joins TRBV5-4 and TRBJ1-2, with 7 positions matching TRBD1. Trimming took 9 bases from V and 5 from J; bases not matched to a gene: 13. The germline gives CDR1 SGHNT, CDR2 YYREEE (reference sequence). CDR3 length: 14 residues. The CDR3 DNA reads TGTGCCACCGAACAGAGGGGGCTGAGGTATGGCTACACCTTC. As protein: CATEQRGLRYGYTF.

The V call is TRBV10-3, the J call TRBJ2-3; 7 nucleotides line up with TRBD2. With V trimmed by 4 bases and J by 2 bases, 6 bases remained unmatched. Germline V gene lookup returns CDR1 ENHRY and CDR2 SYGVKD. The CDR3 length is 15 residues. CDR3 protein: CAISVVSGITDTQYF. CDR3 sequence (DNA): TGTGCCATCAGTGTGGTGAGCGGGATCACAGATACGCAGTATTTT.

The chain combines TRBV30 with TRBJ1-5; D gene ambiguous. This CDR3 comprises 14 residues. The germline V gene has CDR1 GTSNPN and CDR2 SVGIG (reference sequence). Trimming stripped 5 bases from V and 6 bases from J, with 17 bases between. The CDR3 bases are TGTGCCTGGTCCCTTAGCCAGTTAGTTCAGCCCCAGCATTTT. Residues: CAWSLSQLVQPQHF.

The chain carries TRBV19 and TRBJ2-1; D uncertain. The germline gives CDR1 LNHDA, CDR2 SQIVND (reference sequence). Trimming cost V 3 bases and J 8 bases, with 5 bases left between them. The CDR3 has 11 residues. This CDR3 is CASSIVHEQFF. The CDR3 region has the DNA TGTGCCAGTAGTATTGTCCATGAGCAGTTCTTC.

This rearrangement joins TRBV11-2 to TRBJ2-5; 9 bases line up with TRBD1. V gave up 5 bases and J gave up 7 bases; unmatched junction bases: 11. The CDR3 runs 15 residues. CDR1 is SGHAT, CDR2 FQNNGV, per germline. In DNA, the CDR3 is TGTGCCAGCAGCCCCCTAAGGACAGGGGTAGCGACCCAGTACTTC. Protein product: CASSPLRTGVATQYF.

CDR3 residues: CASSLGGQGARGTGELFF. The CDR3 DNA follows: TGCGCCAGCAGCTTGGGAGGACAGGGGGCGCGGGGCACCGGGGAGCTGTTTTTT. The chain uses TRBV5-1 and TRBJ2-2; TRBD1 matches 11 bases. The CDR3 is 18 residues long. V shed 0 bases and J 4 bases; nucleotides not matched to a gene: 8. Germline lookup yields CDR1 SGHRS and CDR2 YFSETQ. Together with reference TRBV5-1 and TRBJ2-2, the CDR3 gives the full variable domain: KAGVTQTPRYLIKTRGQQVTLSCSPISGHRSVSWYQQTPGQGLQFLFEYFSETQRNKGNFPGRFSGRQFSNSRSEMNVSTLELGDSALYLCASSLGGQGARGTGELFFGEGSRLTVL.

This clone was seen a single time. The chain recombines TRBV4-1 with TRBJ2-7; D remains unclear. This CDR3 spans 13 amino acids. Germline V lookup: CDR1 MGHRA, CDR2 YSYEKL. The ends were cut back, 0 bases at V and 2 bases at J, with 5 bases in the middle. In DNA form, the CDR3 reads TGCGCCAGCAGCCAAGAACTTCCCTACGAGCAGTACTTC. Protein sequence: CASSQELPYEQYF.

This chain joins TRBV29-1 and TRBJ2-1; tentatively, D is TRBD1 or TRBD2 (6 bases each). The CDR3 has 14 amino acids. V lost 6 bases and J 3 bases, leaving 15 bases between the germline ends. Germline CDR1 SQVTM, CDR2 ANQGSEA. Here the CDR3 DNA reads TGCAGCGTGGAAACAGGGAGGCTCTACAATGAGCAGTTCTTC. Encoded protein: CSVETGRLYNEQFF.

This chain uses TRBV28 with TRBJ2-3; D ambiguous. The V gene lost 6 bases and the J gene lost 2 bases, with 12 bases spanning the gap. Germline loops: CDR1 MDHEN, CDR2 SYDVKM. This CDR3 contains 14 residues. CDR3 sequence (DNA): TGTGCCAGCAGCCCCGCTTCCTTCACAGATACGCAGTATTTT. Translated, it gives CASSPASFTDTQYF.